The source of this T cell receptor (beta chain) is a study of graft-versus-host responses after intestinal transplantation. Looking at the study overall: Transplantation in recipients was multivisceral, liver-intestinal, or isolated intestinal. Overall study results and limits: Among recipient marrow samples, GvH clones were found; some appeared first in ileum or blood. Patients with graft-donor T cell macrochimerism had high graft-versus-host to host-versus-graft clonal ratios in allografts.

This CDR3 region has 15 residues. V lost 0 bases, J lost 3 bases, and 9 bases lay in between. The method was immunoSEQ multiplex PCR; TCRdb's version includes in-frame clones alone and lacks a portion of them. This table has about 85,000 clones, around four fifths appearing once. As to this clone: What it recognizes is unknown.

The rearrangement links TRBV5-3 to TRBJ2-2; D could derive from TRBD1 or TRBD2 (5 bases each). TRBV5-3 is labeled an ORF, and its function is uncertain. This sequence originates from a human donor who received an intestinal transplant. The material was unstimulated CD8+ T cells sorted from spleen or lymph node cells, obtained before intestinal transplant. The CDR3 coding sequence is TGTGCCAGAAGCTTGGCCATGGGGGACACCGGGGAGCTGTTTTTT. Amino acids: CARSLAMGDTGELFF.